The sequence of this T cell receptor beta chain was determined in a study of blood T cells in healthy people across ages. A J-beta primer mix and a sample-barcoded 5' primer were used in a second PCR of about 7 to 11 cycles. Each cDNA molecule was tagged by a template-switch adaptor with 12 random nucleotides. One entry per CDR3 protein results from TCRdb running MiXCR on the 5' RACE reads. Of fewer than 900,000 distinct CDR3 sequences in the sample, around 45% were seen once. V lost 7 bases, J lost 2 bases, and 13 bases stayed unmatched. This CDR3 spans 17 amino acids. Germline V gene lookup returns CDR1 SNHLY and CDR2 FYNNEI.

The receptor was derived from a woman aged 55-69 years in good health. The chain couples TRBV2 to TRBJ2-3, with 9 nucleotides matching TRBD2. Sequencing was performed on blood. This CDR3 is CASILTGLAGFTDTQYF. The CDR3 region has the DNA TGTGCCAGCATCCTCACCGGGCTAGCGGGATTCACAGATACGCAGTATTTT.